Below are 30 T cell receptor beta chains sequenced from a single sample in a study of cytomegalovirus exposure and HLA in healthy donors. It was with 60 Vbeta and 13 Jbeta primers that the PCR ran. TCRdb keeps only in-frame clones here, not all; method: immunoSEQ multiplex PCR. The listing records 75,000 to 95,000 clones. The specimen was PBMCs. Receptors originate from an older woman in good health and CMV-seronegative.

This chain joins TRBV2 and TRBJ2-3; 8 nucleotides agree with TRBD1. Per the germline V gene, CDR1 is SNHLY and CDR2 is FYNNEI. Trimming removed 6 bases from V and 11 bases from J; junction bases left unmatched: 7. This CDR3 is built from 12 residues. The CDR3 spells CASRPDRGEQYF. CDR3 bases: TGTGCCAGCAGGCCTGACAGGGGTGAGCAGTATTTT.

The CDR3 loop is CASRLGQGGQPQHF. The CDR3 coding sequence is TGTGCCAGCAGGCTGGGACAGGGGGGCCAGCCCCAGCATTTT. The V and J genes are TRBV2 and TRBJ1-5; 11 bases fit TRBD1. Germline lookup yields CDR1 SNHLY and CDR2 FYNNEI. Trimming took 6 bases from V and 7 from J; bases not matched to a gene: 5. The CDR3 extends over 14 amino acids.

The rearrangement links TRBV28 to TRBJ2-7; D might be TRBD1 (5 bases). The V gene's germline CDR1 is MDHEN and CDR2 SYDVKM. V shed 0 bases and J shed 3 bases, with 12 bases lying between them. The CDR3 covers 15 residues. CDR3 nucleotides: TGTGCCAGCAGTTTATGGGGGCAGGCCGACTACGAGCAGTACTTC. It specifies CASSLWGQADYEQYF.

The chain is built from TRBV4-1 and TRBJ2-5, with 8 bases fitting TRBD2. This CDR3 contains 17 residues. Trimming took 0 bases from V and 5 from J; bases not matched to a gene: 11. Germline CDR1 is MGHRA and CDR2 is YSYEKL. The CDR3 here is CASSQDPLSGGGETQYF. As DNA, the CDR3 is TGCGCCAGCAGCCAAGATCCCCTATCGGGAGGGGGTGAGACCCAGTACTTC.

The chain carries TRBV6-1 and TRBJ1-2; 7 bases align to TRBD1. Germline values: CDR1 MNHNS, CDR2 SASEGT. V shed 1 base, J shed 8 bases, and the junction held 7 bases outside the gene matches. The CDR3 length is 14 residues. The CDR3 DNA is TGTGCCAGCAGTGAAGGGCAGGGGGTGAGCGGCTACACCTTC. Translation: CASSEGQGVSGYTF.

V gene TRBV7-2 combines with J gene TRBJ2-2; D possibly corresponds to TRBD2 (6 bases). The CDR3 totals 18 residues. Germline V lookup: CDR1 SGHTA, CDR2 FQGNSA. V shed 6 bases and J shed 9 bases, with 29 bases lying between them. CDR3 in amino acids: CASRPSRPGLGDGRELFF. The CDR3 nucleotides read TGTGCCAGCAGGCCCTCTCGACCGGGACTGGGGGATGGTAGGGAGCTGTTTTTT.

The chain's CDR3 is CASSLWNEQYF. DNA of the CDR3: TGTGCCAGCAGTTTATGGAACGAGCAGTACTTC. J is TRBJ2-5 and V is TRBV28; D is uncertain. The J call may not be correct, given that the DNA end is closer to TRBJ2-7. The CDR3 contains 11 residues. CDR1 and CDR2 (germline): MDHEN, SYDVKM.

The V call is TRBV6-5, the J call TRBJ1-1; TRBD1 aligns across 8 bases. The junction had 11 bases not matched to a gene; V was cut back by 10 bases and J by 1 base. The CDR3 totals 15 residues. CDR1 is MNHEY, CDR2 SVGAGI, per germline. The CDR3 region is CATTRDRRTNTEAFF. Here the CDR3 DNA reads TGTGCCACCACACGGGACAGGAGAACGAACACTGAAGCTTTCTTT.

The chain carries TRBV6-5 and TRBJ1-5; 8 bases line up with TRBD1. This CDR3 is 15 amino acids long. The germline V gene has CDR1 MNHEY and CDR2 SVGAGI. V gave up 6 bases and J gave up 4 bases; unmatched junction bases: 8. This chain's CDR3 is CASRTLRQGNQPQHF. CDR3 DNA: TGTGCCAGCAGGACCCTCAGACAGGGGAATCAGCCCCAGCATTTT.

This rearrangement joins TRBV7-9 to TRBJ2-3; TRBD2 matches 13 bases. CDR3 length: 19 residues. Germline lookup yields CDR1 SEHNR and CDR2 FQNEAQ (reference sequence). J lost 0 bases, V lost 4 bases, and 10 bases had no gene match. CDR3 protein: CASSSLLAGGPSSTDTQYF. The DNA of the CDR3 is TGTGCCAGCAGCTCGTTACTAGCGGGAGGGCCTTCGAGCACAGATACGCAGTATTTT.

The chain combines TRBV5-1 with TRBJ2-7; 7 bases line up with TRBD2. This CDR3 is built from 18 residues. The V gene end was trimmed by 2 bases and the J gene end by 1 base; junction bases not matched to a gene: 15. Germline loops: CDR1 SGHRS, CDR2 YFSETQ. CDR3 in DNA: TGCGCCAGCAGCTTAATTAGTAGCGGGCCGGTTGGGTCCTACGAGCAGTACTTC. It encodes CASSLISSGPVGSYEQYF.

This rearrangement joins TRBV5-1 to TRBJ2-1; 7 bases agree with TRBD1. Per the germline V gene, CDR1 is SGHRS and CDR2 is YFSETQ. The CDR3 is 16 residues long. J gave up 2 bases and V 0 bases, and 5 bases lay outside the gene matches. The CDR3 DNA reads as TGCGCCAGCAGCTTGGAAGGGGGCGTACCCTACAATGAGCAGTTCTTC. It codes for CASSLEGGVPYNEQFF.

V usage is TRBV6-5 and J usage is TRBJ2-7, with D possibly matching TRBD1 (5 bases). V lost 6 bases and J lost 0, with 15 bases in between. The CDR3 consists of 15 residues. Germline values: CDR1 MNHEY, CDR2 SVGAGI. CDR3 residues: CASSQQRGNSYEQYF. DNA for the CDR3: TGTGCCAGCAGCCAACAAAGGGGCAACTCCTACGAGCAGTACTTC.

This rearrangement joins TRBV4-1 to TRBJ2-5, with D possibly matching TRBD1 (5 bases). CDR3 length: 14 residues. Between the trimmed V and J ends, which lost 0 bases and 5 bases, there was a span of 10 bases. Germline-derived CDR1 and CDR2 are MGHRA and YSYEKL. CDR3 nucleotides: TGCGCCAGCAGCCAAGAGCCAGGGTGGGAGACCCAGTACTTC. Translation: CASSQEPGWETQYF.

The genes are TRBV28 and TRBJ1-3; D remains unclear. Germline CDR1 is MDHEN and CDR2 is SYDVKM. The CDR3 consists of 15 residues. The ends were cut back, 6 bases at V and 8 bases at J, with 20 bases in the middle. The CDR3 loop reads CASRSADGSDHTIYF. The CDR3 bases are TGTGCCAGCAGATCCGCAGATGGCAGCGATCACACCATATATTTT.

The rearrangement joins TRBV5-1 to TRBJ2-1; 11 bases are shared with TRBD2. CDR1 is SGHRS, CDR2 YFSETQ, per germline. J gave up 4 bases and V 4 bases, and 4 bases lay outside the gene matches. The CDR3 covers 15 residues. CDR3 nucleotides: TGCGCCAGCAGCGCCGGGACTAGCGGTTACAATGAGCAGTTCTTC. Its translation: CASSAGTSGYNEQFF.

The rearrangement uses TRBV11-2 and TRBJ2-7; D may be TRBD2 (5 bases). Germline lookup yields CDR1 SGHAT and CDR2 FQNNGV. V lost 3 bases and J 0 bases, leaving 12 bases between the germline ends. The CDR3 loop spans 15 amino acids. In nucleotides, the CDR3 is TGTGCCAGCAGCTTTTTGGAAAGCGGCTCCTACGAGCAGTACTTC. Its protein is CASSFLESGSYEQYF. Drawing the rest from reference TRBV11-2 and TRBJ2-7, the complete variable domain is EAGVAQSPRYKIIEKRQSVAFWCNPISGHATLYWYQQILGQGPKLLIQFQNNGVVDDSQLPKDRFSAERLKGVDSTLKIQPAKLEDSAVYLCASSFLESGSYEQYFGPGTRLTVT.

The chain has TRBV7-8 and TRBJ1-1, with 11 bases matching TRBD1. The J segment lost 5 bases and the V segment lost 4 bases, leaving 3 bases of the junction unmatched. CDR3 length: 14 amino acids. The germline V gene encodes CDR1 SGHVS and CDR2 FQNEAQ. CDR3 sequence reads: CASSSGTGGTEAFF. The CDR3 nucleotides are TGTGCCAGCAGCTCCGGGACAGGGGGGACTGAAGCTTTCTTT. Variable domain in full (rest from reference TRBV7-8 and TRBJ1-1): GAGVSQSPRYKVAKRGQDVALRCDPISGHVSLFWYQQALGQGPEFLTYFQNEAQLDKSGLPSDRFFAERPEGSVSTLKIQRTQQEDSAVYLCASSSGTGGTEAFFGQGTRLTVV.

The chain links TRBV5-1 to TRBJ1-2, with 8 bases matching TRBD1. V dropped 4 bases and J dropped 10; count of bases not matched to a gene: 6. The CDR3 loop spans 12 amino acids. In germline, CDR1 is SGHRS, CDR2 YFSETQ. In DNA form, the CDR3 reads TGCGCCAGCAGCGGACAGGGCCGCGACTACACCTTC. This encodes CASSGQGRDYTF.

The rearrangement joins TRBV28 to TRBJ2-4, with a tentative D call TRBD2 (6 bases). In germline, CDR1 is MDHEN, CDR2 SYDVKM. Trimming removed 6 bases at V and 5 bases at J, with 17 bases between. This CDR3 is built from 15 residues. The CDR3 DNA is TGTGCCAGCAGCGGCGGGACGGTGGGCGAAAACATTCAGTACTTC. As protein: CASSGGTVGENIQYF.

The V gene is TRBV2, the J gene TRBJ2-1; D is unclear. Germline lookup yields CDR1 SNHLY and CDR2 FYNNEI. Deletions cut 1 base from V and 13 bases from J, with 14 bases between. This CDR3 is built from 13 residues. For the CDR3, the DNA is TGTGCCAGCAGTGAAGATCAGCTAGTGTCCCAGTTCTTC. Amino acid sequence: CASSEDQLVSQFF.

CDR3 in DNA: TGTGCCTGGAGTGCGGGACTAGCGGGAGGGCTTGGAGATACGCAGTATTTT. This sequence encodes CAWSAGLAGGLGDTQYF. The J gene is TRBJ2-3, the V gene TRBV30, with 16 bases identical to TRBD2. The V gene's germline CDR1 is GTSNPN and CDR2 SVGIG (reference sequence). CDR3 length: 17 amino acids. Germline trimming cut 1 base from V and 5 bases from J; bases unmatched to any gene: 6.

V gene TRBV5-1 combines with J gene TRBJ2-1; 8 bases are a match to TRBD1. Per germline, CDR1 SGHRS and CDR2 YFSETQ. The CDR3 loop spans 16 amino acids. V gave up 4 bases and J gave up 4 bases; unmatched junction bases: 10. The CDR3 bases are TGCGCCAGCAGCCTGGCGGGACAGGAAAATTACAATGAGCAGTTCTTC. It translates to CASSLAGQENYNEQFF.

The chain couples TRBV2 to TRBJ2-7, with 13 bases identical to TRBD2. V shed 11 bases and J 0 bases; nucleotides not matched to a gene: 10. Germline values: CDR1 SNHLY, CDR2 FYNNEI. The CDR3 contains 16 residues. The CDR3 nucleotides are TGTGCCGGAACTAGCGGGAGGGCCTACCTCTCCTACGAGCAGTACTTC. It yields the protein CAGTSGRAYLSYEQYF.

The chain joins TRBV5-1 to TRBJ2-2; 9 bases line up with TRBD1. Germline loops: CDR1 SGHRS, CDR2 YFSETQ. The J segment lost 4 bases and the V segment lost 5 bases, leaving 3 bases of the junction unmatched. The CDR3 has 14 amino acids. The CDR3 here is CASRATGGTGELFF. CDR3 DNA: TGCGCCAGCAGGGCGACAGGGGGCACCGGGGAGCTGTTTTTT. The full variable domain, its missing parts supplied by reference TRBV5-1 and TRBJ2-2, is KAGVTQTPRYLIKTRGQQVTLSCSPISGHRSVSWYQQTPGQGLQFLFEYFSETQRNKGNFPGRFSGRQFSNSRSEMNVSTLELGDSALYLCASRATGGTGELFFGEGSRLTVL.

This chain links TRBV6-4 with TRBJ2-2; 7 bases are shared with TRBD2. V shed 5 bases, J shed 5 bases, and the junction held 11 bases outside the gene matches. CDR3 size: 16 residues. Germline assignment: CDR1 MRHNA and CDR2 SNTAGT. The CDR3 nucleotides are TGTGCCAGCAGTCCCTCGACTAGCATGTTGACCGGGGAGCTGTTTTTT. Its translation is CASSPSTSMLTGELFF.

Points on this clone: This sample includes further DNA sequences coding for the same CDR3. The chain uses TRBV9 and TRBJ1-2, with a tentative D call TRBD1 (5 bases). CDR3 size: 15 residues. The V end was cut by 1 base, the J end by 4 bases, with 14 bases between. The V gene's germline CDR1 is SGDLS and CDR2 YYNGEE. In nucleotides, the CDR3 is TGTGCCAGCAGCGTACGAGGGACTCAGGTCTATGGCTACACCTTC. Translation gives CASSVRGTQVYGYTF. Full variable domain (remainder filled in from reference TRBV9 and TRBJ1-2): DSGVTQTPKHLITATGQRVTLRCSPRSGDLSVYWYQQSLDQGLQFLIQYYNGEERAKGNILERFSAQQFPDLHSELNLSSLELGDSALYFCASSVRGTQVYGYTFGSGTRLTVV.

The chain employs TRBV29-1 and TRBJ2-7, with D possibly matching TRBD1 (6 bases). The germline CDR1 and CDR2 sequences are SQVTM and ANQGSEA. Trimming shortened V by 5 bases and J by 1 base, and 9 bases separated the two germline ends. CDR3 size: 12 residues. CDR3 DNA: TGCAGCGTTAAACAGGGATCCTACGAGCAGTACTTC. The encoded protein is CSVKQGSYEQYF.

The chain is built from TRBV2 and TRBJ2-3, with 11 bases matching TRBD2. CDR1 is SNHLY, CDR2 FYNNEI, per germline. CDR3 length: 14 residues. Losses at the gene ends were 7 bases for V and 2 bases for J; bases not matched to a gene: 2. The CDR3 bases are TGTGCCAGCATTAGCGGGAGGGCCACAGATACGCAGTATTTT. It specifies CASISGRATDTQYF.

V is TRBV4-2 and J is TRBJ2-1, with TRBD2 identical over 13 bases. The CDR3 is 15 amino acids. Trimming took 4 bases from V and 9 from J; bases not matched to a gene: 6. CDR1 is LGHNA and CDR2 is YNFKEQ in the germline V gene. The CDR3 DNA follows: TGTGCCAGCAGCCCCCTGACTAGCGGGAGGAGTGAGCAGTTCTTC. Protein sequence: CASSPLTSGRSEQFF.